This TCR beta chain was captured in a study of STAT3 mutations in large granular lymphocyte leukemia. Study at large: Roughly half of the longitudinally sequenced T-LGLL patients carried detectable canonical activating STAT3 mutations. More than half of T-LGLL patients received immunosuppressive therapy.

General observations from the study: All newly emerging clones after therapy were STAT3 wild type. In T-cell large granular lymphocyte leukemia, about half of patients showed multiple immunodominant subclonotypes. Clonal expansion was inferred from other time points because no sample existed at each clone's first appearance.

For this clone: The antigen remains unidentified.

The method was immunoSEQ multiplex PCR; TCRdb's version includes in-frame clones alone and lacks a portion of them. The table shows approximately 5,000 clones, with 77% occurring only once. Sequenced: peripheral blood mononuclear cells. This receptor was identified in a man between 35 and 55 years old with T-cell large granular lymphocyte leukemia. Some clones in this sample may be carry-over from other donors' samples.

This CDR3 is CATSRDSVAAQETQYF. As DNA, the CDR3 is TGTGCCACCAGCAGAGATTCGGTAGCGGCCCAAGAGACCCAGTACTTC. V is TRBV15 and J is TRBJ2-5, with a tentative D call TRBD2 (6 bases). CDR1 and CDR2 (germline): LNHNV, YYDKDF (reference sequence). V lost 0 bases and J 1 base, leaving 12 bases between the germline ends. The CDR3 length is 16 residues.